This TCR beta chain was captured in a study of cytomegalovirus exposure and HLA in healthy donors. J lost 0 bases, V lost 6 bases, and 10 bases had no gene match. In germline, CDR1 is MNHEY, CDR2 SMNVEV (reference sequence). This CDR3 contains 16 residues. General study findings and limits: Analyzed later, most CMV-associated TCR beta chains appeared HLA-restricted. Accurate predictions that matched the HLA-A and HLA-B alleles of most subjects were reportedly made from TCR beta sequences. Equally common other TCR beta chains were less clonally expanded than HLA-associated ones, a later analysis found.

Primers for the PCR totalled 60 Vbeta and 13 Jbeta. The data were produced by immunoSEQ multiplex PCR, yet TCRdb's version contains in-frame clones alone and is incomplete. The sample records 150,000 to 200,000 clones, 80% being singletons. A note on this clone: The target antigen is unknown.

The gene calls are TRBV27 and TRBJ2-7; TRBD2 aligns across 8 bases. The sequencing sample was made of PBMCs. The TCR sequence derives from a human donor in good health. DNA for the CDR3: TGTGCCAGCAGCCCCAGGGGAGCGGGGGCCTCCTACGAGCAGTACTTC. Its translation is CASSPRGAGASYEQYF.